This TCR beta chain emerged from a study of T cells expressing NK-cell markers. Production of TCR beta cDNA relied on 5'RACE template switching with UMIs. TCRdb reprocessed the 5' RACE reads and reports one entry per CDR3 protein, with no DNA. The sample includes about 400,000 distinct CDR3 sequences. About this clonotype itself: Its target is not known.

The CDR3 totals 15 residues. The germline gives CDR1 SGHDN, CDR2 FVKESK. General study points: A range of 1.0-7.0% of CD8+ T cells consisted of dominant NKG2C+ clonotypes in a handful of donors.

This sequence originates from a woman in her fifties or sixties in good health. Sample: blood T cells: a sorted CD56 or NKG2C T cell subset, CD4+ or CD8+ T cells, or bulk PBMC T cells (not recorded which). V gene TRBV14 combines with J gene TRBJ2-5; TCRdb proposes TRBD2, but this gene call is untestable without DNA. CDR3 in amino acids: CASSPLGLAMKTQYF.